Listed below are T cell receptor beta chains from one sample, sequenced in a study of CD8+ T cells in alopecia areata. The data were produced by immunoSEQ multiplex PCR, yet TCRdb's version contains in-frame clones alone and is incomplete. Here the sample spans roughly 76,000 clones, around 30% being singletons. The sequences come from CD8+ T cells sorted from blood, collected at week 4, from a patient treated with tofacitinib. The receptor source for this set is a human donor with alopecia areata. The conserved cysteine and the conserved F or W are not part of the CDR3 here.

V	J	CDR3
TRBV7-9	TRBJ1-2	ASSFGGGLGQGYT
TRBV25-1	TRBJ1-5	ASSEFEGVNQPQH
TRBV6-1	TRBJ2-7	ASSVAGAYEQY
TRBV5-4	TRBJ2-5	ASSPPRTSGRVETQY
TRBV27	TRBJ2-7	ASRSRGGDPYEQY
TRBV9	TRBJ1-2	ASSEEGQSNYGYT
TRBV7-2	TRBJ2-3	ASSLIAGDFDTQY
TRBV6-5	TRBJ2-7	ASRRSLSRASEQY
TRBV11-2	TRBJ2-1	ASSSKPPGEQF
TRBV6-6	TRBJ2-7	ASIGGLDEQY
TRBV29-1	TRBJ2-1	SVGTGTYNEQF
TRBV7-7	TRBJ2-5	ASSSTGGLGETQY
TRBV30	TRBJ1-3	AWARGAGNTIY
TRBV14	TRBJ2-3	ASSQPGVALSRDTQY
TRBV30	TRBJ2-7	AWRTKPGLPTYEQY
TRBV29-1	TRBJ2-7	SVGGGYEQY
TRBV29-1	TRBJ2-7	SVEGTGSTYEQY
TRBV6-5	TRBJ2-7	ASSRTPGGYEQY
TRBV29-1	TRBJ2-1	SYPEDNEQF
TRBV4-1	TRBJ2-3	ASSQDRAGTDTQY
TRBV4-1	TRBJ1-1	ASSLRTGRYPNTEAF
TRBV7-9	TRBJ1-1	ASSQTGRDTEAF
TRBV6-1	TRBJ2-7	ASRPTSGGSYEQY
TRBV29-1	TRBJ2-7	SVGANAYEQY
TRBV14	TRBJ2-7	ASSLRVDEQY
TRBV29-1	TRBJ2-7	SVEVLAGGYEQY
TRBV14	TRBJ2-1	ASSGRTSPHNEQF
TRBV7-2	TRBJ2-7	ASSFTTSGQSSYEQY
TRBV25-1	TRBJ1-2	ASSSGGDYGYT
TRBV7-2	TRBJ1-5	ASSVPGFYQPQH
TRBV5-4	TRBJ2-3	ASSLEGKDTQY
TRBV29-1	TRBJ1-1	SVDPPNWNTEAF
TRBV7-9	TRBJ1-2	ASSSGVRDGYT
TRBV29-1	TRBJ1-5	SAIPGNNQPQH
TRBV7-3	TRBJ2-5	ASSLEPSGETQY